The TCR beta chain under discussion was sequenced for a study of cytomegalovirus exposure and HLA in healthy donors. Primers: 60 Vbeta forward and 13 Jbeta reverse. The assay was immunoSEQ multiplex PCR, and TCRdb's table has in-frame clones only and misses some. The sample lists roughly 150,000 clones; 70% were seen once. Broader study findings: There were several of the most significant clusters that appeared linked to common viral pathogens in a later analysis.

From germline, CDR1 is MNHEY and CDR2 SVGAGI. The CDR3 is 15 amino acids. V was clipped by 2 bases and J by 6 bases; unmatched bases: 6. As regards this clone: Its antigen is unknown.

This clonotype originated in a woman in her 30s in good health and CMV-seronegative. The genes are TRBV6-5 and TRBJ1-2; TRBD1 matches 10 bases. The source material was PBMCs. CDR3 sequence reads: CASSYHRTGGDGYTF. CDR3 bases: TGTGCCAGCAGTTACCACAGGACAGGGGGAGATGGCTACACCTTC.